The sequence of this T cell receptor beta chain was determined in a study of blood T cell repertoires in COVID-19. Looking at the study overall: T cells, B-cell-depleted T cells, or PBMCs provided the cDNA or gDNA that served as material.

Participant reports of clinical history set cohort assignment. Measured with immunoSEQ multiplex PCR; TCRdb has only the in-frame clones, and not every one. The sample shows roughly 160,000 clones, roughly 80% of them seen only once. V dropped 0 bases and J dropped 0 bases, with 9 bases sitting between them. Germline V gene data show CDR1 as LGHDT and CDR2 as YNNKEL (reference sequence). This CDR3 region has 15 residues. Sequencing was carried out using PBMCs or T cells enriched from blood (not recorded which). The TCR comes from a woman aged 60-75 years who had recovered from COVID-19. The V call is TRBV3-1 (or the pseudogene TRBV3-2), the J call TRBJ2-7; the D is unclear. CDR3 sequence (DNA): TGTGCCAGCAGCCAAGATTCCAGAAGCTCCTACGAGCAGTACTTC. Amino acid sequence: CASSQDSRSSYEQYF.